This is a list of T cell receptor beta chains from one sample in a study of control samples from healthy donors and cancer patients. The repertoire was sequenced with immunoSEQ multiplex PCR; TCRdb's copy has only in-frame clones and lacks some. Of under 200,000 clones in the sample, 80% to 95% are singletons; the top ten hold 0.68%. Sequenced input: blood. These receptors were taken from a young woman in good health. The CDR3 runs from the conserved cysteine through the conserved F or W. A D gene is named only where the DNA matches it firmly. The size field is filled for only some rows; it gives once, few, many or a size class.

j_gene,v_gene,abundance,d_gene,CDR3aa,CDR3nt
TRBJ2-5,TRBV4-2,NA,TRBD2,CASGTLAGDQETQYF,TGTGCCAGCGGAACACTAGCGGGGGACCAAGAGACCCAGTACTTC
TRBJ2-1,TRBV7-9,NA,NA,CASRTPPTSSYNEQFF,TGTGCCAGCCGAACCCCACCAACGAGCTCCTACAATGAGCAGTTCTTC
TRBJ2-1,TRBV4-2,NA,TRBD2,CASSQVGSGSYNEQFF,TGTGCCAGCAGCCAAGTGGGTAGCGGGAGCTACAATGAGCAGTTCTTC
TRBJ2-3,TRBV6-1,NA,TRBD2,CASSGRREGWTDTQYF,TGTGCCAGCAGTGGCAGGCGGGAGGGCTGGACAGATACGCAGTATTTT
TRBJ1-5,TRBV4-1,NA,NA,CASSPGQRMGPQHF,TGCGCCAGCAGCCCCGGACAGCGTATGGGGCCCCAGCATTTT
TRBJ2-7,TRBV7-8,once,NA,CASSPEDYEQYF,TGTGCCAGCAGCCCCGAAGACTACGAGCAGTACTTC
TRBJ2-2,TRBV27,NA,NA,CASSPELLNTGELFF,TGTGCCAGCAGCCCGGAGCTATTGAACACCGGGGAGCTGTTTTTT
TRBJ1-1,TRBV28,NA,NA,CASRGGIDTEAFF,TGTGCCAGCAGAGGGGGTATTGACACTGAAGCTTTCTTT
TRBJ2-1,TRBV2,NA,NA,CASSEGGGAYNEQFF,TGTGCCAGCAGTGAGGGAGGGGGGGCCTACAATGAGCAGTTCTTC
TRBJ1-2,TRBV30,NA,TRBD1,CAWSVTGGDGYTF,TGTGCCTGGAGTGTAACAGGGGGCGATGGCTACACCTTC
TRBJ2-5,TRBV29-1,NA,TRBD2,CSVELSTSGRGRSQETQYF,TGCAGCGTTGAACTCTCCACTAGCGGGAGGGGACGGTCCCAAGAGACCCAGTACTTC
TRBJ2-1,TRBV19,NA,NA,CASSNDGGSYNEQFF,TGTGCCAGTAGTAACGATGGGGGGTCCTACAATGAGCAGTTCTTC
TRBJ1-6,TRBV2,NA,TRBD1,CASTATGGGGTYNSPLHF,TGTGCCAGCACCGCGACAGGGGGCGGTGGAACTTATAATTCACCCCTCCACTTT
TRBJ2-5,TRBV7-9,NA,NA,CASSLALRGLQETQYF,TGTGCCAGCAGCTTAGCGCTGAGAGGGCTCCAAGAGACCCAGTACTTC
TRBJ1-6,TRBV3-1/TRBV3-2,NA,NA,CASSQDSGANSPLHF,TGTGCCAGCAGCCAAGATTCAGGAGCCAATTCACCCCTCCACTTT
TRBJ2-3,TRBV4-1,NA,NA,CASSPSSVVTDTQYF,TGCGCCAGCAGCCCTTCTAGCGTGGTGACAGATACGCAGTATTTT
TRBJ2-3,TRBV11-3,NA,TRBD2,CASSRGLAGGSDTQYF,TGTGCCAGCAGCCGAGGACTAGCGGGAGGGTCAGATACGCAGTATTTT
TRBJ1-1,TRBV29-1,NA,TRBD1,CSVDRQGNTEAFF,TGCAGCGTTGATCGACAGGGGAACACTGAAGCTTTCTTT
TRBJ2-7,TRBV7-9,NA,TRBD1,CASSSTGGAEYEQYF,TGTGCCAGCAGCTCCACAGGGGGCGCGGAATACGAGCAGTACTTC
TRBJ1-2,TRBV5-1,NA,NA,CASSLERTTNYGYTF,TGCGCCAGCAGCTTGGAGAGGACAACTAACTATGGCTACACCTTC
TRBJ2-1,TRBV11-2,NA,TRBD2,CASRKAGTSGGWPFF,TGTGCCAGCAGGAAAGCCGGGACTAGCGGGGGTTGGCCGTTCTTC
TRBJ2-7,TRBV5-1,NA,NA,CASAGVLYEQYF,TGCGCCAGTGCAGGGGTCCTCTACGAGCAGTACTTC
TRBJ2-7,TRBV20-1,NA,NA,CSASPETYEQYF,TGCAGTGCTAGTCCAGAAACCTACGAGCAGTACTTC
TRBJ2-1,TRBV15,NA,NA,CATSRRDYALSEQFF,TGTGCCACCAGCAGAAGAGACTACGCTTTGAGTGAGCAGTTCTTC
TRBJ1-2,TRBV2,NA,NA,CASSPDSNYGYTF,TGTGCCAGCAGTCCTGACAGTAACTATGGCTACACCTTC
TRBJ2-3,TRBV5-1,NA,NA,CASSIEGDTQYF,TGCGCCAGCAGCATAGAGGGGGATACGCAGTATTTT
TRBJ1-1,TRBV7-9,NA,NA,CASSLGVRVGPEAFF,TGTGCCAGCAGCTTAGGAGTCAGGGTAGGACCTGAAGCTTTCTTT
TRBJ2-1,TRBV7-9,NA,TRBD2,CASSLGPAGTSGYNEQFF,TGTGCCAGCAGCTTAGGACCCGCCGGGACTAGCGGTTACAATGAGCAGTTCTTC
TRBJ2-1,TRBV2,NA,TRBD1,CASSLSRDRVLDEQFF,TGTGCCAGCTCGTTAAGCCGGGACAGGGTATTGGATGAGCAGTTCTTC
TRBJ2-7,TRBV18,NA,NA,CASSPDRKASEQYF,TGTGCCAGCTCTCCCGACAGGAAGGCAAGCGAGCAGTACTTC
TRBJ2-1,TRBV4-1,once,TRBD1,CASSLAQGFSLDEQFF,TGCGCCAGCAGCCTTGCACAGGGGTTTTCCCTCGATGAGCAGTTCTTC
TRBJ2-3,TRBV28,few,TRBD2,CASSLFGVAGGPGDTQYF,TGTGCCAGCAGTTTATTTGGCGTGGCGGGAGGTCCGGGAGATACGCAGTATTTT
TRBJ2-5,TRBV30,NA,NA,CAWSTPGVEETQYF,TGTGCCTGGAGTACTCCGGGGGTAGAAGAGACCCAGTACTTC
TRBJ2-3,TRBV5-6,NA,TRBD2,CASSFPREGRDTQYF,TGTGCCAGCAGCTTCCCCCGGGAGGGCCGCGATACGCAGTATTTT
TRBJ1-2,TRBV28,NA,NA,CASSLDGNYGYTF,TGTGCCAGCAGTTTAGACGGTAACTATGGCTACACCTTC
TRBJ1-5,TRBV5-8,NA,NA,CASSLVTGNQPQHF,TGTGCCAGCAGCTTGGTTACAGGCAATCAGCCCCAGCATTTT
TRBJ1-5,TRBV2,NA,TRBD1,CASTMDRGGYQPQHF,TGTGCCAGCACCATGGACAGGGGGGGATATCAGCCCCAGCATTTT
TRBJ2-2,TRBV7-8,NA,NA,CASSLWGRGTGELFF,TGTGCCAGCAGCTTATGGGGGCGAGGCACCGGGGAGCTGTTTTTT
TRBJ2-4,TRBV6-5,NA,NA,CASISGAKNIQYF,TGTGCCAGCATTTCCGGCGCCAAAAACATTCAGTACTTC
TRBJ1-4,TRBV2,NA,TRBD1,CASRGTGARDEKLFF,TGTGCCAGCAGGGGGACAGGGGCCCGGGATGAAAAACTGTTTTTT
TRBJ2-1,TRBV11-3,NA,NA,CASSKETAPWSSYNEQFF,TGTGCCAGCAGCAAAGAAACCGCCCCTTGGAGCTCCTACAATGAGCAGTTCTTC
TRBJ1-3,TRBV5-1,NA,NA,CASSKQGDSGNTIYF,TGCGCCAGCAGCAAACAGGGTGACTCTGGAAACACCATATATTTT
TRBJ2-1,TRBV28,once,TRBD2,CASGTGLAGENSYNEQFF,TGTGCCAGCGGAACTGGACTAGCGGGAGAGAACTCCTACAATGAGCAGTTCTTC
TRBJ2-1,TRBV10-3,NA,TRBD1,CAISVGQGNYNNEQFF,TGTGCCATCAGCGTGGGACAGGGGAATTACAACAATGAGCAGTTCTTC
TRBJ1-6,TRBV19,NA,NA,CASSYRYRMDSPLHF,TGTGCCAGTAGCTACAGGTACCGAATGGATTCACCCCTCCACTTT
TRBJ2-7,TRBV27,once,NA,CASSPGSTYEQYF,TGTGCCAGCAGTCCGGGGAGTACCTACGAGCAGTACTTC
TRBJ2-1,TRBV4-3,NA,NA,CASSPDGFEQFF,TGCGCCAGCAGCCCCGACGGGTTTGAGCAGTTCTTC
TRBJ2-7,TRBV4-2,once,NA,CASSLRQEPGEQYF,TGTGCCAGCAGCCTACGACAGGAACCAGGCGAGCAGTACTTC
TRBJ2-1,TRBV29-1,once,TRBD2,CSVDGVERDSSPLDEQFF,TGCAGCGTTGATGGGGTGGAGCGGGATAGCTCCCCTCTCGATGAGCAGTTCTTC
TRBJ2-5,TRBV24-1,once,TRBD2,CATSDPGTSQETQYF,TGTGCCACCAGTGACCCCGGGACTAGCCAAGAGACCCAGTACTTC
TRBJ2-5,TRBV4-1,NA,TRBD1,CASSQTGQGETQYF,TGCGCCAGCAGCCAAACCGGACAGGGCGAGACCCAGTACTTC
TRBJ2-1,TRBV5-1,NA,TRBD2,CASSFGYLAGSTYNEQFF,TGCGCCAGCAGCTTCGGTTATCTAGCGGGATCCACCTACAATGAGCAGTTCTTC
TRBJ1-1,TRBV7-9,NA,NA,CASSLPYSQNTEAFF,TGTGCCAGCAGCTTACCCTATTCTCAGAACACTGAAGCTTTCTTT
TRBJ1-5,TRBV6-2/TRBV6-3,NA,NA,CASSSNRVRGNQPQHF,TGTGCCAGCAGCAGTAACAGGGTCCGGGGCAATCAGCCCCAGCATTTT